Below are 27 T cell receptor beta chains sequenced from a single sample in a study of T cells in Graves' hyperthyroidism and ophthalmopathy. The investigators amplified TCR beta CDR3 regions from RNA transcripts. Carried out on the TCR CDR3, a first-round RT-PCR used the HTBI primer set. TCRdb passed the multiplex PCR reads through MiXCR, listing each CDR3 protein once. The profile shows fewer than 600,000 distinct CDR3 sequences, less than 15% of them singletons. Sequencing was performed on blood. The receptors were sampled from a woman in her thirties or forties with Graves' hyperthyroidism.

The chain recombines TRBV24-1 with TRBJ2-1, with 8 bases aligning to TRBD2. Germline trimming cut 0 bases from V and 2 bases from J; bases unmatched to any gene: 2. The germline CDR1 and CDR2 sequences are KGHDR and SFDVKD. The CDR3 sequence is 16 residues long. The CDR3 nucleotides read TGTGCCACCAGTGATTTGGGTAGCGGGACCTACAATGAGCAGTTCTTC. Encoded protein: CATSDLGSGTYNEQFF.

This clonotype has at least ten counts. CDR3 bases: TGTGCCAGCAGTGCTAAAACCTACTCTGGGGCCAACGTCCTGACTTTC. Its protein is CASSAKTYSGANVLTF. V usage is TRBV12-3 or TRBV12-4 and J usage is TRBJ2-6; D unresolved. V was trimmed by 5 bases and J by 0 bases, leaving 11 bases between them. CDR3 size: 16 residues.

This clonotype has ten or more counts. The CDR3 nucleotides are TGCGCCAGCAGCCCCCACCCGAAGGCGGATACGCAGTATTTT. Amino acids: CASSPHPKADTQYF. V gene TRBV5-1 combines with J gene TRBJ2-3; D ambiguous. The ends were cut back, 4 bases at V and 6 bases at J, with 15 bases in the middle. The CDR3 is 14 amino acids. Germline values: CDR1 SGHRS, CDR2 YFSETQ.

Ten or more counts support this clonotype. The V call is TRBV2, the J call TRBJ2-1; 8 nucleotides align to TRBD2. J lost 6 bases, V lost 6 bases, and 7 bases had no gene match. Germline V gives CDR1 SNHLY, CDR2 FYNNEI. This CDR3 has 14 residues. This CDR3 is CASSGGRMVNEQFF. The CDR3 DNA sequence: TGTGCCAGCAGCGGCGGGAGGATGGTCAATGAGCAGTTCTTC. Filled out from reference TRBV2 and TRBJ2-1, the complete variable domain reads EPEVTQTPSHQVTQMGQEVILRCVPISNHLYFYWYRQILGQKVEFLVSFYNNEISEKSEIFDDQFSVERPDGSNFTLKIRSTKLEDSAMYFCASSGGRMVNEQFFGPGTRLTVL.

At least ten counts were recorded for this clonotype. The CDR3 DNA follows: TGTGCCAGCAGCCAAAACAGCGGTACCTACAATGAGCAGTTCTTC. Translated: CASSQNSGTYNEQFF. The chain couples TRBV3-1 to TRBJ2-1, with a tentative D call TRBD2 (5 bases). Per the germline V gene, CDR1 is LGHDT and CDR2 is YNNKEL (reference sequence). V lost 2 bases, J lost 2 bases, and 10 bases lay in between. The length of the CDR3 is 15 residues.

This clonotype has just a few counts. The CDR3 region has the DNA TGTGCCAGCAGCCCGATCGACTTTAATGAAAAACTGTTTTTT. As protein: CASSPIDFNEKLFF. V is TRBV7-9 and J is TRBJ1-4; D is unclear. CDR3 length equals 14 residues. Trimming shortened V by 5 bases and J by 4 bases, and 11 bases separated the two germline ends. Germline loops: CDR1 SEHNR, CDR2 FQNEAQ (reference sequence).

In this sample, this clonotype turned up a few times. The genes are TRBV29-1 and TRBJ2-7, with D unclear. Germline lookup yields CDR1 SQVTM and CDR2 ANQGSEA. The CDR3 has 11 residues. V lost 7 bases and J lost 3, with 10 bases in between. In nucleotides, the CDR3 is TGCAGCGCAGGCATGGGCTACGAGCAGTACTTC. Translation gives CSAGMGYEQYF.

The CDR3 loop reads CATSRGSGQGNQPQHF. CDR3 coding DNA: TGTGCCACCAGCAGGGGGAGCGGACAGGGGAATCAGCCCCAGCATTTT. The genes are TRBV15 and TRBJ1-5, with 9 bases aligning to TRBD1. The CDR3 has 16 residues. The germline V gene has CDR1 LNHNV and CDR2 YYDKDF (reference sequence). V shed 3 bases, J shed 4 bases, and the junction held 7 bases outside the gene matches.

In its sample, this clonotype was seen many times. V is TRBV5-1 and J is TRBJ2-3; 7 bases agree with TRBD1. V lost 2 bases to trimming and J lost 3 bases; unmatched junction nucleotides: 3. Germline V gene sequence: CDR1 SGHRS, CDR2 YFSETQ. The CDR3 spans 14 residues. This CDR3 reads CASSLDRATDTQYF. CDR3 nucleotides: TGCGCCAGCAGCTTAGACAGGGCTACAGATACGCAGTATTTT.

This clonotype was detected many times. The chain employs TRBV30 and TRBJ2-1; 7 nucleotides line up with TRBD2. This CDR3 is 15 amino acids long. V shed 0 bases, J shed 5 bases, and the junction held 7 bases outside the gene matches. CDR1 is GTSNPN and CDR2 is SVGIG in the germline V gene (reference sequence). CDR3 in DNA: TGTGCCTGGAGTGTAACCGGGAGGCTCGACAATGAGCAGTTCTTC. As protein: CAWSVTGRLDNEQFF.

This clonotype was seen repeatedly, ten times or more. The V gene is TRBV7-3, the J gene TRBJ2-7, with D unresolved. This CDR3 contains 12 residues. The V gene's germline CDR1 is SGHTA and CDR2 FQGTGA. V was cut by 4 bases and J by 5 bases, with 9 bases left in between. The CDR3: CASSSLPDEQYF. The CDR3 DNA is TGTGCCAGCAGCTCCCTCCCGGACGAGCAGTACTTC.

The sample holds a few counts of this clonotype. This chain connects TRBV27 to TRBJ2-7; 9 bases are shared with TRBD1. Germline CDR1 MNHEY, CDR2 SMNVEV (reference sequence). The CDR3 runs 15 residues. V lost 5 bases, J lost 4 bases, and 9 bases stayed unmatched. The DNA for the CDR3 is TGTGCCAGCAGTAGGGGGGTACAGGGGGCTTACGAGCAGTACTTC. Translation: CASSRGVQGAYEQYF.

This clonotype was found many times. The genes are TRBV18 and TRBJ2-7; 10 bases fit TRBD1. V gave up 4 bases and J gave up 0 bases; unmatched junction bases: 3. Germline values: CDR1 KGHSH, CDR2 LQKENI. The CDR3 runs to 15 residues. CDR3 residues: CASSQGQGSSYEQYF. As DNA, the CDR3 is TGTGCCAGCTCACAGGGACAGGGGAGCTCCTACGAGCAGTACTTC. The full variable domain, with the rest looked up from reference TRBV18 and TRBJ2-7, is NAGVMQNPRHLVRRRGQEARLRCSPMKGHSHVYWYRQLPEEGLKFMVYLQKENIIDESGMPKERFSAEFPKEGPSILRIQQVVRGDSAAYFCASSQGQGSSYEQYFGPGTRLTVT.

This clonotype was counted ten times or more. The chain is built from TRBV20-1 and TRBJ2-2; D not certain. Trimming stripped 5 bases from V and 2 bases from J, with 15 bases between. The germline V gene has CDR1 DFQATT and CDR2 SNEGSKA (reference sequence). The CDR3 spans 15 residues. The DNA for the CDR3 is TGCAGTGCTTGGGCCCCCCCCGACAACACCGGGGAGCTGTTTTTT. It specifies CSAWAPPDNTGELFF.

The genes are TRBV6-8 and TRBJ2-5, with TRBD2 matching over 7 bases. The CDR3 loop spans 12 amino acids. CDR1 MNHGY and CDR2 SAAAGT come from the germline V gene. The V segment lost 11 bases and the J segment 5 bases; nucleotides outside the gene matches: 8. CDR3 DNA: TGTGCCTGTCGGGGGGATCGGGAGACCCAGTACTTC. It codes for CACRGDRETQYF.

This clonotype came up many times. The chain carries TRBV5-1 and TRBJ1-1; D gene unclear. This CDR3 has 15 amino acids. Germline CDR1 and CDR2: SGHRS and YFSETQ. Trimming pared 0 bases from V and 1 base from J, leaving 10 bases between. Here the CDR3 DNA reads TGCGCCAGCAGCTTGGATGGTAGGACGAACACTGAAGCTTTCTTT. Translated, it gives CASSLDGRTNTEAFF.

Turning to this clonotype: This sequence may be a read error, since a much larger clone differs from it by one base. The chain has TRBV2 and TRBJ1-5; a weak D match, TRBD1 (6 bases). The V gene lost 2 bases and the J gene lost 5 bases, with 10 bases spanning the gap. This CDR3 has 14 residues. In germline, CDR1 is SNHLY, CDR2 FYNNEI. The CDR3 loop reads CASSENGGHQPQHF. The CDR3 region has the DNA TGTGCCAGCAGTGAAAATGGGGGCCATCAGCCCCAGCATTTT.

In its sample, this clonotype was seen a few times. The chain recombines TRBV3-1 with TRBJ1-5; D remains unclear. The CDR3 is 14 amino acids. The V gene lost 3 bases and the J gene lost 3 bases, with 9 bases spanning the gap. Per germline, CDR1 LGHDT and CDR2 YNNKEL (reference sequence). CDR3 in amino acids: CASSHGGFNQPQHF. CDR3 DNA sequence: TGTGCCAGCAGCCATGGAGGGTTCAATCAGCCCCAGCATTTT.

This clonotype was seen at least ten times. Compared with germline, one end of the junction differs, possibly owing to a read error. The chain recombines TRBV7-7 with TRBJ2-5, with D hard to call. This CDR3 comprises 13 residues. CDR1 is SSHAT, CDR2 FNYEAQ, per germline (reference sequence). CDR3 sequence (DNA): TGTGCTAGCAGCTTGCACAGCAAAGAGACCCAGTACTTC. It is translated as CASSLHSKETQYF.

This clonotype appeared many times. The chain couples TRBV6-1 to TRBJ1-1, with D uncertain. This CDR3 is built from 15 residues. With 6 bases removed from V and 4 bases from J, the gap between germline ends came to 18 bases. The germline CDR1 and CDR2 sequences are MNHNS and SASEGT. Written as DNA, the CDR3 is TGTGCCAGCAGGGACGTGACGAAGTCGCGCACTGAAGCTTTCTTT. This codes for CASRDVTKSRTEAFF.

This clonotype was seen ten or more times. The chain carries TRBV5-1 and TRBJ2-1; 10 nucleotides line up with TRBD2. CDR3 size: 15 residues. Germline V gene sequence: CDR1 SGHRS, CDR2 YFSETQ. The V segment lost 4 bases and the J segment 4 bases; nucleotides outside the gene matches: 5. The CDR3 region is CASSEGTSVYNEQFF. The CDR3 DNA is TGCGCCAGCAGCGAAGGGACTAGCGTTTACAATGAGCAGTTCTTC. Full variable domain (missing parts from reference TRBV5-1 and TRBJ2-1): KAGVTQTPRYLIKTRGQQVTLSCSPISGHRSVSWYQQTPGQGLQFLFEYFSETQRNKGNFPGRFSGRQFSNSRSEMNVSTLELGDSALYLCASSEGTSVYNEQFFGPGTRLTVL.

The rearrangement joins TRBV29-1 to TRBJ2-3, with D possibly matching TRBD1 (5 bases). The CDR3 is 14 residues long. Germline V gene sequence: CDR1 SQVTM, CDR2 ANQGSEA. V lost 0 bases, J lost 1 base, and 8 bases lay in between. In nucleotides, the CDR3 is TGCAGCGTTGAAGATGGACAAGGCACAGATACGCAGTATTTT. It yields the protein CSVEDGQGTDTQYF.

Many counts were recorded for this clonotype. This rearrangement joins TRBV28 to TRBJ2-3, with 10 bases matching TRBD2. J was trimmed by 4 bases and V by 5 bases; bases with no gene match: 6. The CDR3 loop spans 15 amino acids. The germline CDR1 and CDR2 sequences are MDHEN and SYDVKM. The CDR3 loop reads CASSGRSGRADTQYF. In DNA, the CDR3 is TGTGCCAGCAGTGGTCGGAGCGGGAGGGCAGATACGCAGTATTTT.

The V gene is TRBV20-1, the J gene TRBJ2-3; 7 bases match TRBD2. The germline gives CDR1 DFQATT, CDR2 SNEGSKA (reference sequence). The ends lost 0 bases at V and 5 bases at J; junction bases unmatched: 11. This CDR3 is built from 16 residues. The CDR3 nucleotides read TGCAGTGCTAGAGAACCTAGCGGATTGCGGGGAGATACGCAGTATTTT. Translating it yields CSAREPSGLRGDTQYF.

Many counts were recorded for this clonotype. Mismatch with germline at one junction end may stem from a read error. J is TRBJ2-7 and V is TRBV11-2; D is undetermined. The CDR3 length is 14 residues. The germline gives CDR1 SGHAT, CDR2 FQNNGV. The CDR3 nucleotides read TGTGCCAGCAGTTTAGACCCCAACTCCTACGAGCAGTACTTC. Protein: CASSLDPNSYEQYF.

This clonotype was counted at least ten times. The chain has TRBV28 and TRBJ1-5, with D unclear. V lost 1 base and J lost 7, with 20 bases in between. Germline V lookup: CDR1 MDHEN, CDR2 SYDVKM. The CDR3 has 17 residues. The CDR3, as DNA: TGTGCCAGCAGTTTATTCGGGGTCAGGACTTCTTCCCAGCCCCAGCATTTT. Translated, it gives CASSLFGVRTSSQPQHF.

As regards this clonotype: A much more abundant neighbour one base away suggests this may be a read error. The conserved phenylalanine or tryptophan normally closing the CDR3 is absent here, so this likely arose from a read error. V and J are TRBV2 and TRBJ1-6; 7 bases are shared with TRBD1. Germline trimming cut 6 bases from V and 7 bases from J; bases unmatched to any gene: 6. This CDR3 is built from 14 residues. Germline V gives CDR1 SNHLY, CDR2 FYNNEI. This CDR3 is CASRSGTANSPLHL. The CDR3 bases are TGTGCCAGCAGGTCCGGGACAGCGAATTCACCCCTCCACCTT.